Here is one TCR beta chain with its context. Generated by immunoSEQ multiplex PCR, the TCRdb table keeps only in-frame clones and is missing some. This sample has fewer than 120,000 clones, with 94% found just once. Germline V gene sequence: CDR1 MNHEY, CDR2 SVGAGI. The CDR3 runs to 15 residues. V shed 6 bases and J shed 2 bases, with 16 bases lying between them. The data are from a study of T cell responses to AZD1222 COVID-19 vaccine. The gene calls are TRBV6-5 and TRBJ1-2, with D maybe TRBD1 (5 bases). The receptor comes from an adult who received the AZD1222 COVID-19 vaccine. Sequenced here: peripheral blood, sampled 28 days after the second AZD1222 dose. The CDR3 nucleotides are TGTGCCAGCAGGGGTCAGGGACGGGGGAACTATGGCTACACCTTC. Protein product: CASRGQGRGNYGYTF.